The 19 T cell receptor beta chains below come from one sample, sequenced in a study of type 1 regulatory T cells. Which antigens these TCRs recognize remains unknown. TCRdb re-derived calls from the reads in MiXCR, one entry per CDR3 protein. The sample records tens of thousands of distinct CDR3 sequences, approximately 60% being singletons. The specimen was cultured non-Tr1 T cells, either the whole culture or a sorted T cell fraction (not recorded which). These receptors came from a human donor in good health.

The rearrangement uses TRBV7-2 and TRBJ2-5, with TRBD1 identical over 7 bases. The CDR3 runs 14 residues. Germline trimming cut 2 bases from V and 5 bases from J; bases unmatched to any gene: 5. The germline CDR1 and CDR2 sequences are SGHTA and FQGNSA. The CDR3 protein is CASSLRTGSETQYF. The DNA for the CDR3 is TGTGCCAGCAGCTTAAGGACAGGATCGGAGACCCAGTACTTC.

The chain carries TRBV20-1 and TRBJ1-6; D may be TRBD1 (5 bases). The germline V gene encodes CDR1 DFQATT and CDR2 SNEGSKA (reference sequence). Trimming pared 3 bases from V and 9 bases from J, leaving 12 bases between. The CDR3 contains 13 residues. CDR3 sequence: CSAREGYGSPLHF. The CDR3 DNA follows: TGCAGTGCTAGGGAGGGGTATGGTTCACCCCTCCACTTT.

V and J are TRBV24-1 and TRBJ2-3; D possibly matches TRBD1 or TRBD2 (5 bases each). The germline gives CDR1 KGHDR, CDR2 SFDVKD. CDR3 length equals 14 residues. The V end lost 9 bases, the J end lost 0 bases, and 12 bases lay between the germline ends. The CDR3 DNA reads TGTGCCACCGGTGGGACCACAAGCACAGATACGCAGTATTTT. It is translated as CATGGTTSTDTQYF.

This clonotype showed up just a few times. This chain connects TRBV28 to TRBJ1-5, with TRBD1 identical over 7 bases. After removal of 3 bases from V and 2 bases from J, the junction contained 13 bases not matched to a gene. The CDR3 contains 18 residues. Germline V lookup: CDR1 MDHEN, CDR2 SYDVKM. The DNA of the CDR3 is TGTGCCAGCAGTTTTACCCATTACAGGGGAGGAGGCAATCAGCCCCAGCATTTT. It yields the protein CASSFTHYRGGGNQPQHF. Full variable domain (missing parts from reference TRBV28 and TRBJ1-5): DVKVTQSSRYLVKRTGEKVFLECVQDMDHENMFWYRQDPGLGLRLIYFSYDVKMKEKGDIPEGYSVSREKKERFSLILESASTNQTSMYLCASSFTHYRGGGNQPQHFGDGTRLSIL.

The chain uses TRBV3-1 and TRBJ2-7, with 11 bases lining up with TRBD1. From germline, CDR1 is LGHDT and CDR2 YNNKEL (reference sequence). CDR3 length equals 15 residues. J lost 3 bases, V lost 6 bases, and 7 bases had no gene match. The DNA for the CDR3 is TGTGCCAGCAGGCCTCCGGGACAGGGGGTCTACGAGCAGTACTTC. Translation gives CASRPPGQGVYEQYF.

The CDR3, as DNA: TGCGCCAGCAGCCAAGGTCCGAGCTCCTACAATGAGCAGTTCTTC. Its translation is CASSQGPSSYNEQFF. The rearrangement joins TRBV4-1 to TRBJ2-1; D ambiguous. Germline assignment: CDR1 MGHRA and CDR2 YSYEKL. V was cut by 1 base and J by 0 bases, with 7 bases left in between. The CDR3 length is 15 residues.

The chain has TRBV20-1 and TRBJ2-3; no firm D call. The V and J ends lost 3 bases and 5 bases respectively, with 6 bases between them. The CDR3 totals 11 residues. The germline V gene encodes CDR1 DFQATT and CDR2 SNEGSKA (reference sequence). CDR3 bases: TGCAGTGCTAGGGGTGTAGATACGCAGTATTTT. It specifies CSARGVDTQYF.

V usage is TRBV12-3 or TRBV12-4 and J usage is TRBJ2-1; TRBD2 matches 12 bases. The trim removed 6 bases at V and 2 bases at J, leaving 8 bases unmatched. This CDR3 has 17 amino acids. Here the CDR3 DNA reads TGTGCCAGCAGGGACCCGACTAGCGGGAGAACCTACAATGAGCAGTTCTTC. Encoded protein: CASRDPTSGRTYNEQFF.

The V and J genes are TRBV4-3 and TRBJ2-2, with no clear D. The germline gives CDR1 LGHNA, CDR2 YSLEER. The CDR3 sequence is 14 residues long. V lost 0 bases and J 3 bases, leaving 5 bases between the germline ends. CDR3 residues: CASSQDGDTGELFF. The CDR3 region has the DNA TGCGCCAGCAGCCAAGATGGGGACACCGGGGAGCTGTTTTTT.

This clonotype was counted between two and nine times. V usage is TRBV20-1 and J usage is TRBJ1-2; D unclear. Germline V lookup: CDR1 DFQATT, CDR2 SNEGSKA (reference sequence). The CDR3 has 12 residues. Trimming pared 0 bases from V and 8 bases from J, leaving 10 bases between. The CDR3 nucleotides read TGCAGTGCTAGAGATCAGGAGGGAGGCTACACCTTC. This codes for CSARDQEGGYTF.

This clonotype was seen only once. CDR3 DNA sequence: TGTGCCAGCTCCCCCCAAGATACGCAGTATTTT. Translated: CASSPQDTQYF. The V gene is TRBV18, the J gene TRBJ2-3; D unclear. With 6 bases removed from V and 5 bases from J, the gap between germline ends came to 6 bases. The CDR3 extends over 11 amino acids. CDR1 and CDR2 (germline): KGHSH, LQKENI.

The CDR3 nucleotides are TGTGCCAGCAGCCAATCCGGGACAGCCAATGAAAAACTGTTTTTT. Its translation is CASSQSGTANEKLFF. The chain recombines TRBV4-2 with TRBJ1-4, with 7 positions matching TRBD1. The V gene's germline CDR1 is LGHNA and CDR2 YNFKEQ. V was clipped by 2 bases and J by 5 bases; unmatched bases: 5. The CDR3 is made up of 15 amino acids.

The chain employs TRBV19 and TRBJ2-2; D unresolved. V gave up 5 bases and J gave up 5 bases, with 15 bases separating them. Germline V gives CDR1 LNHDA, CDR2 SQIVND (reference sequence). There are 15 residues in the CDR3. The CDR3 reads CASSLQGMGTGELFF. CDR3 bases: TGTGCCAGTAGTCTCCAAGGCATGGGGACCGGGGAGCTGTTTTTT.

The sample holds a few counts of this clonotype. This rearrangement joins TRBV4-2 to TRBJ2-5; TRBD2 matches at 11 bases. The CDR3 is 17 residues long. The V gene's germline CDR1 is LGHNA and CDR2 YNFKEQ. V gave up 2 bases and J gave up 5 bases; unmatched junction bases: 10. The CDR3, as DNA: TGTGCCAGCAGCCAATTTACTAGCGGGAGAGAGGAGGAGACCCAGTACTTC. This encodes CASSQFTSGREEETQYF.

The chain joins TRBV28 to TRBJ1-1; D is unclear. Germline CDR1 is MDHEN and CDR2 is SYDVKM. CDR3 length equals 14 residues. V lost 6 bases to trimming and J lost 0 bases, with 11 bases between them. DNA of the CDR3: TGTGCCAGCAGCTTTCGTTGGGTGAACACTGAAGCTTTCTTT. It codes for CASSFRWVNTEAFF.

This clonotype was seen more than once but under ten times. The rearrangement uses TRBV7-2 and TRBJ2-2; perhaps TRBD2 as D (6 bases). This CDR3 comprises 15 residues. Germline CDR1 SGHTA, CDR2 FQGNSA. Trimming removed 3 bases at V and 1 base at J, with 9 bases between. In nucleotides, the CDR3 is TGTGCCAGCAGCTTCTCGCGGGAGAACACCGGGGAGCTGTTTTTT. It yields the protein CASSFSRENTGELFF.

J is TRBJ2-2 and V is TRBV29-1; D gene unclear. V was cut by 8 bases and J by 7 bases, with 14 bases left in between. CDR1 and CDR2 (germline): SQVTM, ANQGSEA. This CDR3 has 12 residues. Written as DNA, the CDR3 is TGCAGCCCCCCCGAGAATAGCGGGGAGCTGTTTTTT. Its translation is CSPPENSGELFF.

Written as DNA, the CDR3 is TGTGCCAGCATTCGGGACGGGAACACCGGGGAGCTGTTTTTT. It encodes CASIRDGNTGELFF. The V gene is TRBV6-2 or TRBV6-3, the J gene TRBJ2-2; perhaps D is TRBD1 or TRBD2 (5 bases each). This CDR3 spans 14 amino acids. Trimming took off 7 bases at V and 1 base at J, with 10 bases between the two ends. The germline CDR1 and CDR2 sequences are MNHEY and SVGEGT.

The chain combines TRBV7-6 with TRBJ2-1, with 13 bases identical to TRBD2. V lost 5 bases and J lost 9; bases outside the gene matches: 10. The CDR3 loop spans 16 amino acids. Looked up from germline, CDR1 is SGHVS and CDR2 is FNYEAQ. The CDR3 reads CASSASRTSGRVEQFF. As DNA, the CDR3 is TGTGCCAGCAGCGCGTCCAGGACTAGCGGGAGAGTTGAGCAGTTCTTC.